These 17 T cell receptor beta chains originate from one sample sequenced in a study of blood T cells in healthy people across ages. The authors ran a second PCR of roughly 6 to 12 cycles using a sample-barcoded 5' primer and a J-beta primer mix. Each CDR3 protein gets one entry after TCRdb re-called the 5' RACE reads with MiXCR. The sample holds 630,000 or so distinct CDR3 sequences, about 28% seen once. Sequencing input: blood. The source of these receptors is a woman aged 80 or older in good health.

The genes are TRBV18 and TRBJ2-3, with 10 positions matching TRBD2. J was trimmed by 2 bases and V by 1 base; bases with no gene match: 6. The CDR3 contains 17 residues. Germline values: CDR1 KGHSH, CDR2 LQKENI. The CDR3 protein is CASSPLLAGRYTDTQYF. CDR3 in DNA: TGTGCCAGCTCACCACTACTAGCGGGGAGGTACACAGATACGCAGTATTTT.

This clonotype was counted at least ten times. The V gene is TRBV5-4, the J gene TRBJ1-2; 9 bases are shared with TRBD1. This CDR3 spans 13 amino acids. Per germline, CDR1 SGHNT and CDR2 YYREEE (reference sequence). J lost 6 bases, V lost 5 bases, and 5 bases had no gene match. The CDR3 region is CASRWTGEDGYTF. In DNA form, the CDR3 reads TGTGCCAGCAGGTGGACAGGGGAGGATGGCTACACCTTC.

This clonotype was observed a handful of times. At one end, the junction sequence differs from germline, possibly due to a read error. V usage is TRBV6-6 and J usage is TRBJ2-6; D is perhaps TRBD1 or TRBD2 (6 bases each). The CDR3 covers 16 residues. Germline CDR1 MNHNY, CDR2 SVGAGI (reference sequence). This CDR3 is CASSNGGISGANVRTF. Written as DNA, the CDR3 is TGTGCCAGCAGCAACGGGGGCATCTCTGGGGCCAACGTCCGGACTTTC.

V usage is TRBV6-6 and J usage is TRBJ1-1; possible D gene TRBD1, 5 bases. V shed 7 bases and J shed 1 base, with 22 bases lying between them. The CDR3 totals 17 residues. Germline CDR1 and CDR2: MNHNY and SVGAGI (reference sequence). The CDR3 sequence: CASTNSFIWDPNTEAFF. In nucleotides, the CDR3 is TGTGCCAGCACCAACTCCTTTATCTGGGACCCGAACACTGAAGCTTTCTTT.

Regarding this clonotype: This may be a read error: a much more frequent sequence differs by one nucleotide. V gene TRBV7-9 combines with J gene TRBJ2-1, with no clear D. This CDR3 comprises 12 residues. V dropped 5 bases and J dropped 9 bases, with 11 bases sitting between them. Germline-derived CDR1 and CDR2 are SEHNR and FQNEAQ (reference sequence). The CDR3 loop reads CASSHSWVEQFF. In nucleotides, the CDR3 is TGTGCCAGCAGCCATTCCTGGGTTGAGCAGTTCTTC.

The genes are TRBV28 and TRBJ2-4; 8 bases line up with TRBD2. CDR3 size: 14 residues. V shed 8 bases, J shed 13 bases, and the junction held 16 bases outside the gene matches. CDR1 and CDR2 from the germline V gene are MDHEN and SYDVKM. The CDR3 reads CASQSGTFGGEQYF. The CDR3 DNA is TGTGCCAGCCAATCCGGGACGTTCGGGGGGGAGCAGTACTTC.

The rearrangement uses TRBV27 and TRBJ2-4, with TRBD1 matching over 7 bases. Judging by the DNA end, TRBJ2-5 fits better; the J call may be wrong. Germline V gives CDR1 MNHEY, CDR2 SMNVEV (reference sequence). This CDR3 is 15 amino acids long. The DNA of the CDR3 is TGTGCCAGCAGTTTTATCCCGGGACAGCAAGAGACCCAGTACTTC. Its translation: CASSFIPGQQETQYF.

Details on this clonotype: Since a much larger clone is just one base distant, this may be a read error. This chain links TRBV7-9 with TRBJ2-7, with D tentatively TRBD1 (5 bases). Germline V gene sequence: CDR1 SEHNR, CDR2 FQNEAQ (reference sequence). CDR3 length: 13 residues. The CDR3 loop is CVSSSTEFYEQYF. CDR3 sequence (DNA): TGTGTCAGCAGCTCGACAGAATTTTACGAGCAGTACTTC. The full variable domain, with the rest looked up from reference TRBV7-9 and TRBJ2-7, is DTGVSQNPRHKITKRGQNVTFRCDPISEHNRLYWYRQTLGQGPEFLTYFQNEAQLEKSRLLSDRFSAERPKGSFSTLEIQRTEQGDSAMYLCVSSSTEFYEQYFGPGTRLTVT.

CDR3 residues: CASSDSLGTDTQYF. The DNA of the CDR3 is TGTGCCAGCAGTGACAGCTTGGGGACAGATACGCAGTATTTT. The rearrangement links TRBV6-1 to TRBJ2-3; D remains ambiguous. CDR1 and CDR2 from the germline V gene are MNHNS and SASEGT. The V gene lost 3 bases and the J gene lost 3 bases, with 10 bases spanning the gap. CDR3 length equals 14 residues.

A remark on this clonotype: A clone one base away is much larger, so this may be a read error. CDR3 protein: CASSEAAADYEQFF. CDR3 bases: TGTGCCAGCAGTGAAGCGGCAGCCGACTACGAGCAGTTCTTC. The chain joins TRBV6-1 to TRBJ2-1; perhaps TRBD2 as D (5 bases). V lost 0 bases, J lost 10 bases, and 13 bases lay in between. The CDR3 is 14 residues long. Per germline, CDR1 MNHNS and CDR2 SASEGT.

This clonotype was observed at least ten times. The rearrangement joins TRBV6-1 to TRBJ2-2; 7 nucleotides align to TRBD2. Germline loops: CDR1 MNHNS, CDR2 SASEGT. J gave up 4 bases and V 2 bases, and 10 bases lay outside the gene matches. The CDR3 runs 17 residues. CDR3 bases: TGTGCCAGCAGTGAAATTAGGGGAGGGATAGGCACCGGGGAGCTGTTTTTT. Translation gives CASSEIRGGIGTGELFF.

At least ten counts were recorded for this clonotype. The chain has TRBV29-1 and TRBJ2-7; D may correspond to TRBD1 or TRBD2 (6 bases each). Trimming took 4 bases from V and 4 from J, leaving 14 bases between them. Germline CDR1 SQVTM, CDR2 ANQGSEA. CDR3 length: 13 amino acids. This chain's CDR3 is CSVGGRGLYEQYF. The DNA of the CDR3 is TGCAGCGTTGGGGGACGGGGGCTATACGAGCAGTACTTC.

This clonotype was found many times. The chain uses TRBV7-2 and TRBJ2-1; TRBD2 agrees at 11 bases. The CDR3 is 17 amino acids. In germline, CDR1 is SGHTA, CDR2 FQGNSA. With 1 base clipped from V and 0 bases from J, the junction kept 2 bases outside the gene matches. The CDR3, as DNA: TGTGCCAGCAGCTTAGTGGGACTAGCGGACTCCTACAATGAGCAGTTCTTC. Translating gives CASSLVGLADSYNEQFF.

In its sample, this clonotype was seen a few times. The chain is built from TRBV4-3 and TRBJ1-1; D is possibly TRBD1 (5 bases). Germline V CDR1 and CDR2: LGHNA, YSLEER. Trimming stripped 1 base from V and 5 bases from J, with 11 bases between. The CDR3 sequence is 14 residues long. The CDR3: CASSQARKGTEAFF. DNA for the CDR3: TGCGCCAGCAGCCAAGCTAGAAAGGGGACTGAAGCTTTCTTT.

The chain uses TRBV18 and TRBJ2-3; TRBD2 is a possible D gene (5 bases). The germline V gene encodes CDR1 KGHSH and CDR2 LQKENI. The V and J ends lost 3 bases and 0 bases respectively, with 13 bases between them. CDR3 length: 16 amino acids. Here the CDR3 reads CASSPGGLYSTDTQYF. In nucleotides, the CDR3 is TGTGCCAGCTCACCGGGTGGACTCTACAGCACAGATACGCAGTATTTT. The entire variable domain, with the rest obtained from reference TRBV18 and TRBJ2-3, is as follows: NAGVMQNPRHLVRRRGQEARLRCSPMKGHSHVYWYRQLPEEGLKFMVYLQKENIIDESGMPKERFSAEFPKEGPSILRIQQVVRGDSAAYFCASSPGGLYSTDTQYFGPGTRLTVL.

This clonotype appeared many times. The rearrangement joins TRBV20-1 to TRBJ2-7; 7 bases are shared with TRBD2. J gave up 1 base and V 6 bases, and 6 bases lay outside the gene matches. This CDR3 is 13 amino acids long. Germline CDR1 reads DFQATT; CDR2 reads SNEGSKA (reference sequence). The CDR3 DNA sequence: TGCAGTGCGACCGGGACTAATTCCTACGAGCAGTACTTC. It codes for CSATGTNSYEQYF.

This clonotype was seen ten or more times. V is TRBV18 and J is TRBJ1-1; 7 bases line up with TRBD1. CDR3 length equals 15 residues. The ends lost 4 bases at V and 5 bases at J; junction bases unmatched: 10. In germline, CDR1 is KGHSH, CDR2 LQKENI. The CDR3 bases are TGTGCCAGCTCACGTGACCAGGGGGAATTAACTGAAGCTTTCTTT. This translates into CASSRDQGELTEAFF.